The 29 T cell receptor beta chains below all came from one sample that was sequenced in a study of cytomegalovirus exposure and HLA in healthy donors. Researchers ran the PCR with 60 Vbeta and 13 Jbeta primers. Some clones are missing from TCRdb's copy, which holds only in-frame ones; the method was immunoSEQ multiplex PCR. Of 200,000 to 250,000 clones listed, around 81% are singletons. The sample comprised PBMCs. Source of these receptors: a woman in her sixties in good health and CMV-seropositive.

V usage is TRBV9 and J usage is TRBJ1-1, with D hard to call. Germline CDR1 and CDR2: SGDLS and YYNGEE. The V end was cut by 0 bases, the J end by 1 base, with 4 bases between. The CDR3 extends over 13 amino acids. CDR3 in amino acids: CASSVGANTEAFF. CDR3 bases: TGTGCCAGCAGCGTAGGGGCGAACACTGAAGCTTTCTTT.

V usage is TRBV5-8 and J usage is TRBJ2-3; TRBD2 aligns across 8 bases. The CDR3 length is 17 residues. The J segment lost 0 bases and the V segment lost 0 bases, leaving 6 bases of the junction unmatched. The germline gives CDR1 SGHTS, CDR2 YDEGEE. The CDR3 loop is CASSLGISGTSTDTQYF. DNA for the CDR3: TGTGCCAGCAGCTTGGGGATTAGCGGGACTAGCACAGATACGCAGTATTTT.

J is TRBJ2-1 and V is TRBV7-9, with no clear D. In germline, CDR1 is SEHNR, CDR2 FQNEAQ (reference sequence). Trimming cost V 2 bases and J 5 bases, with 7 bases left between them. The CDR3 has 13 residues. CDR3 sequence reads: CASSLFGDNEQFF. CDR3 nucleotide sequence: TGTGCCAGCAGCTTATTCGGAGACAATGAGCAGTTCTTC. The variable domain in full, completed from reference TRBV7-9 and TRBJ2-1, reads DTGVSQNPRHKITKRGQNVTFRCDPISEHNRLYWYRQTLGQGPEFLTYFQNEAQLEKSRLLSDRFSAERPKGSFSTLEIQRTEQGDSAMYLCASSLFGDNEQFFGPGTRLTVL.

CDR3 sequence: CASSPKVQGWNTEAFF. CDR3 coding DNA: TGTGCCAGCTCACCAAAAGTACAGGGTTGGAACACTGAAGCTTTCTTT. The rearrangement joins TRBV18 to TRBJ1-1, with D perhaps matching TRBD1 (6 bases). V dropped 2 bases and J dropped 1 base, with 14 bases sitting between them. Germline V gives CDR1 KGHSH, CDR2 LQKENI. The CDR3 contains 16 residues.

The J gene is TRBJ1-4, the V gene TRBV28; D gene uncertain. Germline V gene lookup returns CDR1 MDHEN and CDR2 SYDVKM. V lost 5 bases to trimming and J lost 8 bases, with 18 bases between them. The CDR3 consists of 15 residues. CDR3 nucleotides: TGTGCCAGCAGTGATGTGGCAGGAACCGGCGAAAAACTGTTTTTT. Encoded protein: CASSDVAGTGEKLFF.

As concerns this clone: Other DNA sequences in the same sample also yield this CDR3. The chain has TRBV9 and TRBJ2-5; 12 positions agree with TRBD2. The CDR3 covers 15 residues. Trimming at V came to 0 bases and at J to 5 bases, leaving 2 bases not matched to a gene. The germline V gene encodes CDR1 SGDLS and CDR2 YYNGEE. The CDR3 loop is CASSVGLAGVETQYF. CDR3 bases: TGTGCCAGCAGCGTAGGACTAGCGGGAGTTGAGACCCAGTACTTC.

The chain recombines TRBV5-1 with TRBJ1-4, with D possibly being TRBD1 (6 bases). Germline values: CDR1 SGHRS, CDR2 YFSETQ. The CDR3 runs 14 residues. The V end was cut by 0 bases, the J end by 11 bases, with 14 bases between. CDR3 DNA: TGCGCCAGCAGCTTGGGACAGGCCGTCGGGAAACTGTTTTTT. Amino acids: CASSLGQAVGKLFF.

This clone was detected only a few times. This chain joins TRBV15 and TRBJ2-1; 7 bases match TRBD1. This CDR3 has 19 residues. CDR1 and CDR2 (germline): LNHNV, YYDKDF (reference sequence). V lost 1 base to trimming and J lost 0 bases; unmatched junction nucleotides: 12. The CDR3 loop reads CATSRGRTGRSISYNEQFF. DNA of the CDR3: TGTGCCACCAGCAGAGGGCGGACAGGCCGATCAATCTCCTACAATGAGCAGTTCTTC.

The V and J genes are TRBV27 and TRBJ1-1; TRBD1 agrees at 7 bases. Germline V CDR1 and CDR2: MNHEY, SMNVEV (reference sequence). The CDR3 runs to 15 residues. J gave up 7 bases and V 4 bases, and 12 bases lay outside the gene matches. The CDR3 sequence is CASSSLTGQVGEAFF. CDR3 nucleotides: TGTGCCAGCAGTTCTCTGACAGGGCAGGTTGGTGAAGCTTTCTTT.

Only a few counts were recorded for this clone. The genes are TRBV6-6 and TRBJ2-2; no definite D call. The germline V gene has CDR1 MNHNY and CDR2 SVGAGI (reference sequence). V was cut by 7 bases and J by 1 base, with 10 bases left in between. The CDR3 runs 14 residues. The CDR3 protein is CASIRPGNTGELFF. The CDR3 DNA reads as TGTGCCAGCATACGTCCGGGGAACACCGGGGAGCTGTTTTTT.

This chain joins TRBV9 and TRBJ1-3; D is uncertain. V gave up 0 bases and J gave up 0 bases, with 10 bases separating them. Germline loops: CDR1 SGDLS, CDR2 YYNGEE. There are 16 residues in the CDR3. CDR3 nucleotides: TGTGCCAGCAGCGTAGGTTGGGCGAGCTCTGGAAACACCATATATTTT. The encoded protein is CASSVGWASSGNTIYF.

V is TRBV27 and J is TRBJ2-3; 12 bases agree with TRBD2. After removal of 4 bases from V and 1 base from J, the junction contained 3 bases not matched to a gene. Germline CDR1 reads MNHEY; CDR2 reads SMNVEV (reference sequence). This CDR3 has 16 amino acids. CDR3 DNA sequence: TGTGCCAGCAGTTGGACTAGCGGGACAGGCACAGATACGCAGTATTTT. As protein: CASSWTSGTGTDTQYF.

This clone has a handful of counts. This chain joins TRBV5-4 and TRBJ1-2; D not certain. This CDR3 contains 12 residues. Germline assignment: CDR1 SGHNT and CDR2 YYREEE (reference sequence). The ends were cut back, 4 bases at V and 4 bases at J, with 8 bases in the middle. The CDR3 region is CASSLDGYGYTF. For the CDR3, the DNA is TGTGCCAGCAGCCTGGACGGCTATGGCTACACCTTC.

The V call is TRBV6-5, the J call TRBJ1-2; TRBD1 is a possible D gene (6 bases). Germline CDR1 MNHEY, CDR2 SVGAGI. Trimming shortened V by 4 bases and J by 8 bases, and 14 bases separated the two germline ends. The CDR3 is made up of 13 amino acids. CDR3 DNA: TGTGCCAGCAGTTCCGGGACATCCAGGGGCTACACCTTC. The encoded protein is CASSSGTSRGYTF.

The chain uses TRBV6-5 and TRBJ1-4; possibly TRBD1 for D (6 bases). Germline-derived CDR1 and CDR2 are MNHEY and SVGAGI. The CDR3 totals 14 residues. V lost 6 bases and J 6 bases, leaving 14 bases between the germline ends. The CDR3 DNA follows: TGTGCCAGCAGCCTCACAGGGTCGGATGAAAAACTGTTTTTT. Its protein product is CASSLTGSDEKLFF.

The chain is built from TRBV18 and TRBJ1-2; 7 bases match TRBD1. Trimming at V came to 3 bases and at J to 5 bases, leaving 6 bases not matched to a gene. The CDR3 spans 14 residues. Germline V gives CDR1 KGHSH, CDR2 LQKENI. The CDR3 is CASSPRQGGYGYTF. CDR3 nucleotides: TGTGCCAGCTCACCCCGACAGGGTGGATATGGCTACACCTTC.

The chain joins TRBV13 to TRBJ2-1, with D unclear. Germline lookup yields CDR1 PRHDT and CDR2 FYEKMQ (reference sequence). There are 17 residues in the CDR3. V lost 1 base, J lost 0 bases, and 13 bases lay in between. The CDR3 sequence is CASSLEPFKSSYNEQFF. CDR3 sequence (DNA): TGTGCCAGCAGCTTAGAACCATTTAAGAGCTCCTACAATGAGCAGTTCTTC.

This clone was seen a handful of times. The V gene is TRBV28, the J gene TRBJ1-2; 12 bases match TRBD1. Trimming cost V 3 bases and J 6 bases; bases outside gene matches: 5. The CDR3 is made up of 15 amino acids. Germline CDR1 is MDHEN and CDR2 is SYDVKM. The CDR3 coding sequence is TGTGCCAGCAGTTTGGGACAGGGGGCGGACAATGGCTACACCTTC. This codes for CASSLGQGADNGYTF.

A remark on this clone: At the DNA level, this CDR3 is encoded by other sequences in the same sample as well. The chain employs TRBV19 and TRBJ2-3; a possible D gene is TRBD2 (5 bases). In germline, CDR1 is LNHDA, CDR2 SQIVND (reference sequence). The CDR3 runs to 14 residues. The V and J ends lost 4 bases and 2 bases respectively, with 10 bases between them. The CDR3 region is CASSRAGSTDTQYF. DNA of the CDR3: TGTGCCAGTAGTAGGGCGGGTTCCACAGATACGCAGTATTTT.

This clone was detected once. The V gene is TRBV28, the J gene TRBJ1-5; the D gene is possibly TRBD1 (6 bases). The CDR3 length is 15 residues. Germline V gives CDR1 MDHEN, CDR2 SYDVKM. V was shortened by 7 bases and J by 0 bases, with 13 bases between the two germline ends. CDR3 in DNA: TGTGCCAGCACCAGAACAGGGTCTAGCAATCAGCCCCAGCATTTT. Its protein is CASTRTGSSNQPQHF.

In its sample, this clone was seen once. The gene calls are TRBV27 and TRBJ2-3; 11 bases agree with TRBD2. V shed 4 bases, J shed 3 bases, and the junction held 9 bases outside the gene matches. Germline V gene data show CDR1 as MNHEY and CDR2 as SMNVEV (reference sequence). This CDR3 comprises 17 residues. The CDR3 loop is CASSSSGTSGATDTQYF. As DNA, the CDR3 is TGTGCCAGCAGTTCATCCGGGACTAGCGGTGCAACAGATACGCAGTATTTT.

This sequence joins TRBV27 and TRBJ2-2; TRBD2 matches 7 bases. CDR3 length: 15 residues. The germline CDR1 and CDR2 sequences are MNHEY and SMNVEV (reference sequence). V gave up 6 bases and J gave up 4 bases; unmatched junction bases: 8. CDR3 nucleotides: TGTGCCAGCAGGGGGGGTAGCGGGTTCACCGGGGAGCTGTTTTTT. Its protein is CASRGGSGFTGELFF.

The V and J genes are TRBV6-1 and TRBJ2-1, with D hard to call. Trimming cost V 6 bases and J 2 bases, with 2 bases left between them. This CDR3 is built from 11 residues. Germline-derived CDR1 and CDR2 are MNHNS and SASEGT. The CDR3 reads CASSAYNEQFF. The CDR3 DNA reads TGTGCCAGCAGCGCCTACAATGAGCAGTTCTTC.

A note on this clone: Different DNA sequences within this sample yield the same CDR3. The chain couples TRBV28 to TRBJ1-2; D might be TRBD1 (5 bases). Germline CDR1 and CDR2: MDHEN and SYDVKM. CDR3 length: 13 amino acids. Trimming took off 3 bases at V and 2 bases at J, with 7 bases between the two ends. CDR3 loop: CASSLGQNYGYTF. In DNA, the CDR3 is TGTGCCAGCAGTTTGGGGCAGAACTATGGCTACACCTTC.

The gene calls are TRBV27 and TRBJ2-7; a weak D match, TRBD2 (6 bases). V was pared by 2 bases and J by 7 bases, with 15 bases between. The CDR3 has 14 residues. Germline assignment: CDR1 MNHEY and CDR2 SMNVEV (reference sequence). The DNA of the CDR3 is TGTGCCAGCAGTTTAGGGACTCACTACGGGGAGCAGTACTTC. Its protein product is CASSLGTHYGEQYF.

This clone was observed once. This chain uses TRBV5-4 with TRBJ2-5; 7 nucleotides align to TRBD2. Germline CDR1 reads SGHNT; CDR2 reads YYREEE (reference sequence). The CDR3 is made up of 14 amino acids. The trim removed 4 bases at V and 2 bases at J, leaving 5 bases unmatched. Written as DNA, the CDR3 is TGTGCCAGCAGCCGGCCGGGACTACAAGAGACCCAGTACTTC. Encoded protein: CASSRPGLQETQYF.

This sequence joins TRBV7-9 and TRBJ2-1, with a weak D call TRBD2 (6 bases). Trimming took off 2 bases at V and 5 bases at J, with 13 bases between the two ends. Germline V CDR1 and CDR2: SEHNR, FQNEAQ (reference sequence). The CDR3 contains 15 residues. The CDR3 coding sequence is TGTGCCAGCAGCTTACCCCAAGGACTAAACAATGAGCAGTTCTTC. Residues: CASSLPQGLNNEQFF.

The chain has TRBV28 and TRBJ1-4; D uncertain. With 8 bases removed from V and 0 bases from J, the gap between germline ends came to 10 bases. Germline CDR1 MDHEN, CDR2 SYDVKM. The CDR3 is made up of 14 amino acids. In nucleotides, the CDR3 is TGTGCCAGCGCGACACCTTCAACTAATGAAAAACTGTTTTTT. Its translation: CASATPSTNEKLFF.

This clone was recorded a few times. V is TRBV5-1 and J is TRBJ2-1, with 8 bases fitting TRBD2. The V gene's germline CDR1 is SGHRS and CDR2 YFSETQ. This CDR3 has 13 residues. The V segment lost 7 bases and the J segment 4 bases; nucleotides outside the gene matches: 4. CDR3 bases: TGCGCCAGCGGCGCTAGCGGGTACAATGAGCAGTTCTTC. Translation gives CASGASGYNEQFF.